This T cell receptor beta chain was identified during a study of blood T cells in healthy people across ages. Trimming at V came to 5 bases and at J to 4 bases, leaving 9 bases not matched to a gene. The CDR3 totals 15 residues. Germline assignment: CDR1 SEHNR and CDR2 FQNEAQ (reference sequence). Each sample yielded at least 6 million isolated PBMCs. Then a second PCR, running about 7 to 11 cycles, was carried out with a sample-barcoded 5' primer and a J-beta primer mix. TCRdb independently ran MiXCR on the 5' RACE reads; one entry per CDR3 protein. The sample yields approximately 830,000 distinct CDR3 sequences, about 59% seen once.

Input material: blood. This TCR derives from a young man in good health. V gene TRBV7-9 combines with J gene TRBJ2-3; 7 bases agree with TRBD1. The CDR3 DNA sequence: TGTGCCAGCAGCCCTCGAGGGGGCAAGGCAGATACGCAGTATTTT. Translated, it gives CASSPRGGKADTQYF.